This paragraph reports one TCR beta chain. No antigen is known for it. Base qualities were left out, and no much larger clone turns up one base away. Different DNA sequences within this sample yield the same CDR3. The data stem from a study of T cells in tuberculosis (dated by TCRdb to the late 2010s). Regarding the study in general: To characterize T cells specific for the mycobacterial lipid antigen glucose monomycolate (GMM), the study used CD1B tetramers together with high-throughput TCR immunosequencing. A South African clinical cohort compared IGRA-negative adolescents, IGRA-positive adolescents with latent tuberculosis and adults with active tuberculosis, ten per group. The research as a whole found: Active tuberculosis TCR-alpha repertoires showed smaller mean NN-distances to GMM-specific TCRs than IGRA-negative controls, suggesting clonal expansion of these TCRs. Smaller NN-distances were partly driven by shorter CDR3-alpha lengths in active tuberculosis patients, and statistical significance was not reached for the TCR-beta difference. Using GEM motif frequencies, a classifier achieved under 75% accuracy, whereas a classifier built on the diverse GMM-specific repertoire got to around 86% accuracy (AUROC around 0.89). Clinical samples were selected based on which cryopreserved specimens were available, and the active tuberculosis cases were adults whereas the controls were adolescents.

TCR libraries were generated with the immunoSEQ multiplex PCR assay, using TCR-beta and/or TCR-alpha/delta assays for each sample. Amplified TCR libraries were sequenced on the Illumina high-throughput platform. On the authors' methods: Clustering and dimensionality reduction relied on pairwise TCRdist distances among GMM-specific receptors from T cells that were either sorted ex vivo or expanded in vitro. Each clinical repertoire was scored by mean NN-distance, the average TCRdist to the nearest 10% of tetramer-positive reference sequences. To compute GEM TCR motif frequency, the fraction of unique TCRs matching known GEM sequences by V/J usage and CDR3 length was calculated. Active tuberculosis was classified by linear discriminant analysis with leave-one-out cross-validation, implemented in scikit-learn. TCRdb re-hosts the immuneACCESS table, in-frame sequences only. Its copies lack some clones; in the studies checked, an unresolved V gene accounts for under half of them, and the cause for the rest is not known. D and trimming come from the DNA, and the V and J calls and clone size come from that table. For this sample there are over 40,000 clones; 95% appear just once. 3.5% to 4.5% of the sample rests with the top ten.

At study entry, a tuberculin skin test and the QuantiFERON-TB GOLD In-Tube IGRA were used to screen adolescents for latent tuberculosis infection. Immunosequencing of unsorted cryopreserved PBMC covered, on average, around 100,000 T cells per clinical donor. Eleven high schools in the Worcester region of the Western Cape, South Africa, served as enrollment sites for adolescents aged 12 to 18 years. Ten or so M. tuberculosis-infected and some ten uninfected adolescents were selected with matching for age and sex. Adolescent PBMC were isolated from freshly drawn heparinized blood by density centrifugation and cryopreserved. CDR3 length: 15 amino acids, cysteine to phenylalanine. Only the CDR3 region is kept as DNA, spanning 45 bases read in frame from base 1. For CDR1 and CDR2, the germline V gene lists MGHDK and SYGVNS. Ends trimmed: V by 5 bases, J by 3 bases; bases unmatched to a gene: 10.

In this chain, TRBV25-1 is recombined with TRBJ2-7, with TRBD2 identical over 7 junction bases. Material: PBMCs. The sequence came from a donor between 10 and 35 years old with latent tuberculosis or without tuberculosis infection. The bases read TGTGCCAGCAGTCCAACGGGGGGTCACAACTACGAGCAGTACTTC. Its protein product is CASSPTGGHNYEQYF.